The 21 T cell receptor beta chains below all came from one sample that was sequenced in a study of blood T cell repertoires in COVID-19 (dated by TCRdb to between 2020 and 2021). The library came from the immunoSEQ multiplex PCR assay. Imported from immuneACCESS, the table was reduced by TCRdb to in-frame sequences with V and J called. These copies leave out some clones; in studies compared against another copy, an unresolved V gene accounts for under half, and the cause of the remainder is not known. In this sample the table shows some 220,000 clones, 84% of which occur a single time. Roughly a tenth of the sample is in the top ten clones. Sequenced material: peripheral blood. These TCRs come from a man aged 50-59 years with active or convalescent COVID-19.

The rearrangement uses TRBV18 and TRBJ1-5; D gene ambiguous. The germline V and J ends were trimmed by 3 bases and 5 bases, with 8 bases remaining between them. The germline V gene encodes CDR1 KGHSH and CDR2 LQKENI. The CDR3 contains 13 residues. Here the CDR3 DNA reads TGTGCCAGCTCACCCGGGGAAGATCAGCCCCAGCATTTT. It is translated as CASSPGEDQPQHF. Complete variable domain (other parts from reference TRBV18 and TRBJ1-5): NAGVMQNPRHLVRRRGQEARLRCSPMKGHSHVYWYRQLPEEGLKFMVYLQKENIIDESGMPKERFSAEFPKEGPSILRIQQVVRGDSAAYFCASSPGEDQPQHFGDGTRLSIL.

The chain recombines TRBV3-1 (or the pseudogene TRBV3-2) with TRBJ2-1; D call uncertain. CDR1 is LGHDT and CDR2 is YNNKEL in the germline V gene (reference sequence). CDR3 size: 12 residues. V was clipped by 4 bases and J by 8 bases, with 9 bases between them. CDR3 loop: CASSPGWDEQFF. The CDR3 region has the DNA TGTGCCAGCAGCCCAGGATGGGATGAGCAGTTCTTC.

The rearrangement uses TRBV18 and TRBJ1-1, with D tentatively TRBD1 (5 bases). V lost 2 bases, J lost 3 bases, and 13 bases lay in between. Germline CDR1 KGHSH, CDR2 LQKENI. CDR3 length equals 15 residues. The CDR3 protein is CASSPVGASHTEAFF. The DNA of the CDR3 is TGTGCCAGCTCACCAGTAGGGGCGAGCCACACTGAAGCTTTCTTT.

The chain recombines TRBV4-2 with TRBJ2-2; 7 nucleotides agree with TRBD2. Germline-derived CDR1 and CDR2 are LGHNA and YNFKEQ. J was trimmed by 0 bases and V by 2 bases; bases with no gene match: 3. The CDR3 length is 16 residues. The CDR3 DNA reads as TGTGCCAGCAGCCAAAGCGGGGCCTCGAACACCGGGGAGCTGTTTTTT. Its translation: CASSQSGASNTGELFF.

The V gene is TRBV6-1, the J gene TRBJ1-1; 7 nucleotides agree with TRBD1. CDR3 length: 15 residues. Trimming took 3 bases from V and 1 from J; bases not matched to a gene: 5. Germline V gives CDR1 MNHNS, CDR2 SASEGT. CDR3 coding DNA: TGTGCCAGCAGTGAGCAGGGGGAGTCGAACACTGAAGCTTTCTTT. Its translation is CASSEQGESNTEAFF.

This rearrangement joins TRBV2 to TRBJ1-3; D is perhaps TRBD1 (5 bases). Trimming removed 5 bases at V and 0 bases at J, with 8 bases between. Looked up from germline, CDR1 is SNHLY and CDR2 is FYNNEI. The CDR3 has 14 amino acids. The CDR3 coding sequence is TGTGCCAGCAGTACAGGTCTCTCTGGAAACACCATATATTTT. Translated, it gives CASSTGLSGNTIYF.

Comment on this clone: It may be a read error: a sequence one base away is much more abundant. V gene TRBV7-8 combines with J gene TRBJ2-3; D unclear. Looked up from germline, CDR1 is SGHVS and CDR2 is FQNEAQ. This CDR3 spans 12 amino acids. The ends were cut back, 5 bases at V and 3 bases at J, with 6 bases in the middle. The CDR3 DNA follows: TGTGCCAGCAGCCCTAGGACAGATACGCAGTATTTT. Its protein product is CASSPRTDTQYF.

CDR3 sequence reads: CSASVSSNQPQHF. In nucleotides, the CDR3 is TGCAGTGCTAGTGTATCCAGCAATCAGCCCCAGCATTTT. The chain joins TRBV20-1 to TRBJ1-5; D gene uncertain. CDR3 length: 13 residues. The germline V gene encodes CDR1 DFQATT and CDR2 SNEGSKA (reference sequence). The V end was cut by 3 bases, the J end by 1 base, with 7 bases between.

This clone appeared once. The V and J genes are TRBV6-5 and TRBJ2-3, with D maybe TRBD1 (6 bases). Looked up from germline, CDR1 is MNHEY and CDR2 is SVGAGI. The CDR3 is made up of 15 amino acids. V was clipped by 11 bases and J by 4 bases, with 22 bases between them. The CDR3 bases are TGTGCCGCAGAGAGAGGAGCTGGGGGCCCAGATACGCAGTATTTT. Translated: CAAERGAGGPDTQYF.

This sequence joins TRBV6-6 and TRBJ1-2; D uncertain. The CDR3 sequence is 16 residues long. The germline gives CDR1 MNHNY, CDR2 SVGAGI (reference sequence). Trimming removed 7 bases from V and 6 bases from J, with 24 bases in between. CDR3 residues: CASNHLGRSGFDGYTF. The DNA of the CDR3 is TGTGCCAGCAACCACCTGGGCCGGAGCGGGTTCGATGGCTACACCTTC.

DNA of the CDR3: TGTGCCAGCAGCGTAGATACAGGGCTCACAGATACGCAGTATTTT. It is translated as CASSVDTGLTDTQYF. V is TRBV9 and J is TRBJ2-3; D might be TRBD1 (6 bases). The V end was cut by 0 bases, the J end by 2 bases, with 10 bases between. Per germline, CDR1 SGDLS and CDR2 YYNGEE. The CDR3 contains 15 residues.

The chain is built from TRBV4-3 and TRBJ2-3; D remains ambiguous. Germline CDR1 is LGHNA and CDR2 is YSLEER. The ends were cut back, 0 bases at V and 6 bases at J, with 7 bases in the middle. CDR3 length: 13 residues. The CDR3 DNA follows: TGCGCCAGCAGCCAAGACCCCATCGATACGCAGTATTTT. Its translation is CASSQDPIDTQYF.

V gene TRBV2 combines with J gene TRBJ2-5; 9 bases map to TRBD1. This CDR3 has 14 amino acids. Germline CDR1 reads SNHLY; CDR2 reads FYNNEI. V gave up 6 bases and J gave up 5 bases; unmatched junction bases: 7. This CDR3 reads CASRGDRARETQYF. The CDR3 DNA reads TGTGCCAGCAGGGGGGACAGGGCAAGGGAGACCCAGTACTTC.

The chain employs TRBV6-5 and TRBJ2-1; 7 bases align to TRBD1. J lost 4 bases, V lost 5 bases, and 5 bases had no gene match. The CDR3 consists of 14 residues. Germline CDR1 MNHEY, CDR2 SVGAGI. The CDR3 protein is CASSQQTGYNEQFF. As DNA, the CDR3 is TGTGCCAGCAGTCAACAGACAGGGTACAATGAGCAGTTCTTC.

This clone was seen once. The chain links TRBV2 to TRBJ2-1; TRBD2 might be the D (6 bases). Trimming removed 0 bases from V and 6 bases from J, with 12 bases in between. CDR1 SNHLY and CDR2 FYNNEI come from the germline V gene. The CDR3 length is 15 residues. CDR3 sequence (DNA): TGTGCCAGCAGTGAAGCGCTTCGACTAGGCAATGAGCAGTTCTTC. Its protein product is CASSEALRLGNEQFF.

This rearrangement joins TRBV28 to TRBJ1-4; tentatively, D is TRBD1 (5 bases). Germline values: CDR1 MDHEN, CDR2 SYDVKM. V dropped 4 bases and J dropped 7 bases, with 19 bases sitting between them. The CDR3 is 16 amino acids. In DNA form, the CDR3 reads TGTGCCAGCAGTTCACCCCCGGGCAGCGGGGGTGAAAAACTGTTTTTT. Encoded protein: CASSSPPGSGGEKLFF.

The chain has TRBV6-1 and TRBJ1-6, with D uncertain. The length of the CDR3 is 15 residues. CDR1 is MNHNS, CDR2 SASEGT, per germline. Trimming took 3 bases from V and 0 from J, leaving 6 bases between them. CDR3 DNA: TGTGCCAGCAGTGATAGGAGCTCCTATAATTCACCCCTCCACTTT. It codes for CASSDRSSYNSPLHF.

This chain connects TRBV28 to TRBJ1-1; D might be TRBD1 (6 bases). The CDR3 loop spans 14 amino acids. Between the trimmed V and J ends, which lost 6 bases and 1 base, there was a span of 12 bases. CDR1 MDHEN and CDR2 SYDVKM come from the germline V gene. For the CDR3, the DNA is TGTGCCAGCAGGGCGCCGGACAGGAACACTGAAGCTTTCTTT. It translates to CASRAPDRNTEAFF.

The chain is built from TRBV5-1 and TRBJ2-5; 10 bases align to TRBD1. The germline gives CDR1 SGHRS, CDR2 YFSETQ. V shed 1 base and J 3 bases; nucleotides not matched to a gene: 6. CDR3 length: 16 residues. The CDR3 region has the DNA TGCGCCAGCAGCTTGAGGGACAGGGGTAGAGAAGAGACCCAGTACTTC. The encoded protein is CASSLRDRGREETQYF.

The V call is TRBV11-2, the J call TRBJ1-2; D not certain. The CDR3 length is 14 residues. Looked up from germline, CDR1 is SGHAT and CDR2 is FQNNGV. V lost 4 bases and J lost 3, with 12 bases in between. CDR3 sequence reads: CASSSSGGHYGYTF. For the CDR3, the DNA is TGTGCCAGCAGCTCCTCGGGTGGTCACTATGGCTACACCTTC.

CDR3 amino acids: CASSLMGAGEQFF. The CDR3 DNA follows: TGCGCCAGCAGCTTGATGGGGGCGGGTGAGCAGTTCTTC. This chain links TRBV5-1 with TRBJ2-1; possibly TRBD1 for D (6 bases). The CDR3 covers 13 residues. V dropped 1 base and J dropped 9 bases, with 11 bases sitting between them. Germline lookup yields CDR1 SGHRS and CDR2 YFSETQ. Combining the CDR3 with reference TRBV5-1 and TRBJ2-1 gives the whole variable domain KAGVTQTPRYLIKTRGQQVTLSCSPISGHRSVSWYQQTPGQGLQFLFEYFSETQRNKGNFPGRFSGRQFSNSRSEMNVSTLELGDSALYLCASSLMGAGEQFFGPGTRLTVL.